Listed below are T cell receptor beta chains from one sample, sequenced in a study of blood T cell repertoires in COVID-19. The table came from immunoSEQ multiplex PCR; TCRdb's copy has only in-frame clones and leaves some out. The sample holds about 170,000 clones, roughly 88% seen once. Sequencing used peripheral blood. The receptors here all came from a man younger than 35 with COVID-19, enrolled during active disease. Each CDR3 is given with its conserved first and last residue. The order of the fields is V gene, clone size, J gene, D gene, CDR3 protein, CDR3 DNA. D genes are given only for firm matches. Clone size is stated in some rows and not others, as once, few, many or a class when expanded.

>TRBV28|NA|TRBJ2-1|TRBD2
CASSSSPPGLAGVSSYNEQFF
TGTGCCAGCAGCTCCTCACCTCCGGGACTAGCGGGTGTGAGCTCCTACAATGAGCAGTTCTTC
>TRBV10-2|NA|TRBJ2-3|NA
CASSDLTDTQYF
TGCGCCAGCAGTGACCTCACAGATACGCAGTATTTT
>TRBV27|NA|TRBJ2-1|NA
CASTLEGGGSDNEQFF
TGTGCCAGCACCCTAGAGGGCGGGGGCAGCGACAATGAGCAGTTCTTC
>TRBV2|NA|TRBJ2-5|TRBD1
CASVVRTGRQETQYF
TGTGCCAGCGTCGTAAGGACAGGACGACAAGAGACCCAGTACTTC
>TRBV11-3|NA|TRBJ2-7|NA
CASSLGAAYEQYF
TGTGCCAGCAGCTTAGGGGCCGCCTACGAGCAGTACTTC
>TRBV10-2|few|TRBJ2-7|NA
CASSGTSVGEQYF
TGCGCCAGCAGCGGGACTTCGGTGGGGGAGCAGTACTTC
>TRBV13|NA|TRBJ1-1|NA
CASSPTPNTEAFF
TGTGCCAGCAGCCCAACACCGAACACTGAAGCTTTCTTT
>TRBV19|NA|TRBJ1-5|TRBD1
CASSPGQFNQPQHF
TGTGCCAGTAGCCCGGGACAGTTCAATCAGCCCCAGCATTTT
>TRBV9|NA|TRBJ1-3|NA
CASSVGAGINTIYF
TGTGCCAGCAGCGTAGGGGCAGGGATTAACACCATATATTTT
>TRBV11-3|NA|TRBJ2-1|NA
CASSSSSGDEQFF
TGTGCCAGCAGCTCATCATCGGGGGATGAGCAGTTCTTC
>TRBV27|NA|TRBJ1-2|NA
CASSLSLGREDGYTF
TGTGCCAGCAGTTTATCTCTAGGCAGGGAGGATGGCTACACCTTC
>TRBV2|NA|TRBJ1-6|TRBD1
CASTRTGGFIRNSPLHF
TGTGCCAGCACTAGGACAGGGGGCTTTATTCGTAATTCACCCCTCCACTTT
>TRBV9|NA|TRBJ2-5|TRBD1
CASSADRATQESQYF
TGTGCCAGCAGCGCGGACAGGGCTACCCAAGAGAGCCAGTACTTC
>TRBV7-9|once|TRBJ1-3|NA
CASSLASAGSSGNTIYF
TGTGCCAGCAGCTTAGCCTCGGCGGGGAGCTCTGGAAACACCATATATTTT
>TRBV4-1|NA|TRBJ1-2|TRBD1
CASSQAPYSGQEGYTF
TGCGCCAGCAGCCAAGCTCCTTATTCCGGACAGGAGGGCTACACCTTC
>TRBV9|NA|TRBJ2-1|NA
CASSVLRAAEYNEQFF
TGTGCCAGCAGCGTCCTTCGAGCGGCCGAATACAATGAGCAGTTCTTC
>TRBV19|NA|TRBJ2-6|NA
CASPEGSGAPGANVLTF
TGTGCCAGCCCCGAGGGGTCAGGGGCGCCTGGGGCCAACGTCCTGACTTTC
>TRBV6-5|once|TRBJ1-3|TRBD1
CASSYSTQGPGNTIYF
TGTGCCAGCAGTTACTCGACACAGGGGCCCGGAAACACCATATATTTT
>TRBV6-5|NA|TRBJ2-3|TRBD1
CASGYYRDRGLSLQYF
TGTGCCAGCGGGTACTACCGGGACAGGGGGCTTTCACTGCAGTATTTT
>TRBV4-3|NA|TRBJ1-6|TRBD1
CASSQKTQGGNSPLHF
TGCGCCAGCAGCCAAAAAACTCAGGGGGGTAATTCACCCCTCCACTTT
>TRBV9|NA|TRBJ2-3|TRBD1
CASTRTGGTDTQYF
TGTGCCAGCACCCGGACAGGGGGTACAGATACGCAGTATTTT
>TRBV2|NA|TRBJ2-1|NA
CASPGGTPNEQFF
TGTGCCAGCCCTGGGGGGACTCCCAATGAGCAGTTCTTC
>TRBV5-6|NA|TRBJ1-2|NA
CASRPGQRFYGYTF
TGTGCCAGCAGACCAGGACAGCGATTTTATGGCTACACCTTC
>TRBV6-5|few|TRBJ1-2|NA
CASIGGTSYGYTF
TGTGCCAGCATCGGGGGGACGTCCTATGGCTACACCTTC
>TRBV2|NA|TRBJ2-2|NA
CASVAGAPGELFF
TGTGCCAGCGTCGCGGGGGCCCCCGGGGAGCTGTTTTTT
>TRBV30|NA|TRBJ1-1|NA
CAWFQANTEAFF
TGTGCCTGGTTTCAGGCCAACACTGAAGCTTTCTTT
>TRBV15|once|TRBJ2-1|TRBD1
CATSSTGMRDRGSSYNEQFF
TGTGCCACCAGCAGTACTGGGATGCGGGACAGGGGGAGCTCCTACAATGAGCAGTTCTTC
>TRBV13|NA|TRBJ1-5|NA
CASSLGGQSNQPQHF
TGTGCCAGCAGCTTAGGAGGACAGAGCAATCAGCCCCAGCATTTT
>TRBV28|NA|TRBJ1-2|NA
CASRTGGGYGYTF
TGTGCCAGCAGGACGGGCGGGGGCTATGGCTACACCTTC
>TRBV10-2|NA|TRBJ2-2|NA
CASIGGAGELFF
TGCGCCAGCATTGGCGGCGCCGGGGAGCTGTTTTTT
>TRBV14|NA|TRBJ1-5|NA
CASSYTLGAGISSNQPQHF
TGTGCCAGCAGCTACACCTTGGGGGCAGGGATTTCTAGCAATCAGCCCCAGCATTTT
>TRBV29-1|NA|TRBJ2-7|NA
CSVPAGPTYEQYF
TGCAGCGTCCCTGCAGGGCCGACCTACGAGCAGTACTTC
>TRBV18|NA|TRBJ1-4|TRBD1
CASSLTGEGEKLFF
TGTGCCAGCTCACTGACAGGGGAGGGTGAAAAACTGTTTTTT
>TRBV5-1|once|TRBJ2-1|TRBD2
CASRLLGLAGAQFF
TGCGCCAGCAGACTCTTAGGACTAGCGGGAGCCCAGTTCTTC
>TRBV6-5|NA|TRBJ1-1|NA
CASSTGLGGTEAFF
TGTGCCAGCAGTACGGGACTCGGGGGCACTGAAGCTTTCTTT
>TRBV6-6|NA|TRBJ2-5|NA
CASSYSRVTQYF
TGTGCCAGCAGTTACTCGCGGGTGACCCAGTACTTC
>TRBV7-9|NA|TRBJ1-4|TRBD1
CASSPTQGPIEEKLFF
TGTGCCAGCAGCCCAACACAGGGGCCAATAGAGGAAAAACTGTTTTTT
>TRBV28|NA|TRBJ2-1|TRBD1
CASSSPRQGKLYNEQFF
TGTGCCAGCAGCTCCCCCCGACAGGGAAAACTCTACAATGAGCAGTTCTTC
>TRBV4-3|NA|TRBJ1-2|NA
CASSQDRHRQNYGYTF
TGCGCCAGCAGCCAAGACCGCCACAGGCAAAACTATGGCTACACCTTC
>TRBV27|once|TRBJ2-1|TRBD1
CASSLGRDSSEQFF
TGTGCCAGCAGCCTCGGCAGGGACAGCTCTGAGCAGTTCTTC